This TCR beta chain was found in a study of cytomegalovirus exposure and HLA in healthy donors. This CDR3 is 13 amino acids long. Looked up from germline, CDR1 is SGHNT and CDR2 is YYREEE (reference sequence). The V end was cut by 4 bases, the J end by 6 bases, with 10 bases between. The study ran its PCR with 60 Vbeta and 13 Jbeta primers. Method: immunoSEQ multiplex PCR; TCRdb's copy keeps in-frame clones and lacks some. This sample carries 110,000 or so clones, around 70% of them seen once, and the ten largest clones take approximately 5.4%. This TCR derives from a woman aged 70-85 years in good health and CMV-seropositive. The sequencing sample was made of PBMCs. The chain combines TRBV5-4 with TRBJ2-2; D may be TRBD1 (6 bases). Here the CDR3 DNA reads TGTGCCAGCAGCCAACAGGGTCCCGGGGAGCTGTTTTTT. Protein sequence: CASSQQGPGELFF.